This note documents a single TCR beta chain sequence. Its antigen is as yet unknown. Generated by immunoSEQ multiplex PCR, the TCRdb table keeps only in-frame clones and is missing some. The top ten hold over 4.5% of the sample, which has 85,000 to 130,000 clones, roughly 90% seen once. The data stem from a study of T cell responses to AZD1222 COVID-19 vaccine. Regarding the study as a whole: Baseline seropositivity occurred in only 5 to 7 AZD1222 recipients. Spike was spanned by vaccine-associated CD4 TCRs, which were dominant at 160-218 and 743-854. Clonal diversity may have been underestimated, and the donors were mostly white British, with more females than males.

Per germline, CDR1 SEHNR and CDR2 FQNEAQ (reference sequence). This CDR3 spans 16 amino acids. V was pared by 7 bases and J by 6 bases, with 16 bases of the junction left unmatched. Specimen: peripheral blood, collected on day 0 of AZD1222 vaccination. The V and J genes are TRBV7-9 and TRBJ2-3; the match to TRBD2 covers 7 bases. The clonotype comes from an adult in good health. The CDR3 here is CASTLSPSGERDTQYF. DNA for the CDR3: TGTGCCAGCACCCTCAGTCCGAGCGGGGAAAGGGATACGCAGTATTTT.